This paragraph reports one T cell receptor beta chain. The authors' processing: Estimation of nucleated cell counts was performed using reference gene primer amplification. Here immunoSEQ multiplex PCR was the method, and the copy in TCRdb shows in-frame clones only, minus some. The V and J calls and clone size come from that table; D and trimming were worked out from the DNA. The data show 470,000 or so clones, around 89% seen once. The CDR3 loop spans 12 amino acids. The germline V and J ends were trimmed by 6 bases and 0 bases, with 2 bases remaining between them. CDR1 is KGHDR, CDR2 SFDVKD, per germline. These data are taken from a study of blood T cell repertoires in COVID-19. About the research overall: There were acute and convalescent COVID-19 samples, and they came from the United States, Italy and Spain. PBMCs, B-cell-depleted T cells, or T cells were the source of the cDNA or gDNA that made up the material.

The specimen was peripheral blood. The genes are TRBV24-1 and TRBJ1-5; no definite D call. The source is a woman aged 25 to 39 with acute or convalescent COVID-19. CDR3 DNA: TGTGCCACCAGTCGTAGCAATCAGCCCCAGCATTTT. Its translation is CATSRSNQPQHF.